This is a list of T cell receptor beta chains from one sample in a study of shared clonotypes between healthy human individuals. TCRdb's copy holds only in-frame clones and misses some; the assay was immunoSEQ multiplex PCR. The data hold approximately 840,000 clones, with 90% to 98% observed a single time. Sequenced input: naive CD8+ T cells sorted from blood. The receptor source for this set is a man aged 30 to 45 in good health. Each CDR3 is given without its conserved first and last residue. Expanded clones are given a class, and other clones once, few, many or no size at all.

>.|TRBV5-4
ASSPRGSGSSSYNEQF
>.|TRBV29-1
SVRGITYEQY
>.|TRBV11-2
ASSYGGGHTEAF
>.|TRBV6-6
ASSNDPDSYEQY
>.|TRBV6-5
ASSLLAATDTQY
>.|TRBV15
ATSRDDRDIRDNEQF
>.|TRBV6-5
ASSYGQSTDTQY
>.|TRBV27
ASSFIGLAESYEQY
>.|TRBV11-3
ASSHRDTPYTVEQF
>.|TRBV13
ASSPGTSGSSYNEQF
>.|TRBV5-1
ASSVNRFSMGIEQF
>.|TRBV28
ASSLSGRASNEQF
>.|TRBV5-1
ASIEKVGEDTQY
>.|TRBV13
ASSFRGQGPDTEAF
>once|TRBV11-2
ASSPLGSGNTIY
>.|TRBV6-6
ASSYEGVSAIY
>once|TRBV27
ASSSGWGGPEAF
>.|TRBV4-2
ASSPYSGRANEQY
>.|TRBV5-1
ASSLVAGGVDEQY
>.|TRBV6-5
ASSIPPADTQY
>.|TRBV27
ASSFGPSYEQY
>once|TRBV4-2
ASSQSVSYNEQF
>.|TRBV27
ASMPLGTGLRGEQY
>.|TRBV6-5
ASSIGSSYEQY
>.|TRBV6-1
ASLSAGELF
>.|TRBV27
ASSFATSYEQY
>.|TRBV4-2
ASSRPGLADNEQF
>.|TRBV5-1
ASSLPNTAVLPDTQY